The T cell receptor beta chain described here comes from a study of T cell clonotyping in hematopoietic cell transplantation. Regarding this clone: Its antigen remains unidentified.

Time point defined: recipient sample about 28 days before transplant, after cytoreduction. TCRdb keeps only in-frame clones here, not all; method: immunoSEQ multiplex PCR. The sample records tens of thousands of clones, around 84% being singletons. General study points: After transplant, recipient diversity fell while pathologically expanded clonotypes grew through day 180. Higher Inverse Simpson Index values in graft donor and pretransplant recipient predicted broader posttransplant TCR diversity. No sorting was done, leaving CD4 and CD8 contributions mixed. At the given depth, recipient repertoires were over 95% de novo clonotypes.

CDR3 size: 13 residues. V trimming: 2 bases; J trimming: 7 bases; junction bases outside the gene matches: 5. CDR1 is SEHNR, CDR2 FQNEAQ, per germline (reference sequence). This clonotype originated in a man aged 55-75 years with biphenotypic leukemia. Some clones in this sample may be carry-over from other donors' samples. Sequences were derived from peripheral blood mononuclear cells, sampled before stem cell transplant. This chain joins TRBV7-9 and TRBJ2-7; 7 bases agree with TRBD1. The CDR3 region has the DNA TGTGCCAGCAGCTTAAACGACAGGGCAGAGCAGTACTTC. It translates to CASSLNDRAEQYF. The full variable domain, its missing parts supplied by reference TRBV7-9 and TRBJ2-7, is DTGVSQNPRHKITKRGQNVTFRCDPISEHNRLYWYRQTLGQGPEFLTYFQNEAQLEKSRLLSDRFSAERPKGSFSTLEIQRTEQGDSAMYLCASSLNDRAEQYFGPGTRLTVT.